These T cell receptor beta chains were read from a single sample in a study of T cell changes during pregnancy in multiple sclerosis. Generated by immunoSEQ multiplex PCR, the TCRdb table keeps only in-frame clones and is missing some. The sample consists of more than 25,000 clones, around 89% of them appearing once. Specimen: CD8+ T cells from peripheral blood mononuclear cells, collected after pregnancy. These receptors were collected from a female donor with multiple sclerosis, enrolled in a pregnancy study. The CDR3 runs from the conserved cysteine through the conserved F or W. The D gene is left open where the match is weak. The size of a clone is reported for some rows only, either as once, few or many, or as a class for expanded clones.

CDR3aa	CDR3nt	v_gene	d_gene	len	j_gene	abundance
CASSLLREGGAGKLFF	TGTGCCAGCAGCTTGTTGAGAGAAGGGGGGGCAGGAAAACTGTTTTTT	TRBV5-6	-	16	TRBJ1-4	-
CASSPLLTDTQYF	TGTGCCAGCAGCCCTTTGTTAACAGATACGCAGTATTTT	TRBV5-6	-	13	TRBJ2-3	-
CASSVGSGGPEQYF	TGTGCCAGCAGCGTAGGGAGCGGGGGACCTGAGCAGTACTTC	TRBV9	TRBD2	14	TRBJ2-7	-
CASSPNTGELFF	TGTGCCAGCAGCCCTAACACCGGGGAGCTGTTTTTT	TRBV7-9	-	12	TRBJ2-2	-
CASSLILGANQPQHF	TGTGCCAGCAGTTTGATTTTGGGGGCAAATCAGCCCCAGCATTTT	TRBV27	-	15	TRBJ1-5	-
CASSLEREGTNNEQFF	TGTGCCAGCAGTTTAGAGCGGGAGGGTACTAACAATGAGCAGTTCTTC	TRBV28	TRBD2	16	TRBJ2-1	-
CAISGTSYEQYF	TGTGCCATCAGTGGTACAAGCTACGAGCAGTACTTC	TRBV10-3	-	12	TRBJ2-7	-
CASSQVRASSYNEQFF	TGCGCCAGCAGCCAAGTGCGGGCGAGCTCCTACAATGAGCAGTTCTTC	TRBV4-3	-	16	TRBJ2-1	-
CASSFRGSGSQYEQYF	TGTGCCAGCAGTTTTCGGGGTAGCGGGAGTCAATACGAGCAGTACTTC	TRBV28	TRBD2	16	TRBJ2-7	-
CSIRGGPLQVDTQYF	TGCAGTATACGGGGGGGGCCCCTCCAGGTGGATACGCAGTATTTT	TRBV29-1	TRBD2	15	TRBJ2-3	-
CASSLTPGQGANQPQHF	TGTGCCAGCAGCCTCACCCCGGGACAGGGAGCCAATCAGCCCCAGCATTTT	TRBV7-3	TRBD1	17	TRBJ1-5	-
CASSSGETQYF	TGTGCCAGCAGTTCGGGAGAGACCCAGTACTTC	TRBV27	-	11	TRBJ2-5	once
CASSTSHYRAYEQYF	TGTGCCAGCAGCACCTCCCACTACAGGGCCTACGAGCAGTACTTC	TRBV5-8	-	15	TRBJ2-7	-
CASSPPDTAYTQYF	TGTGCCAGCAGCCCGCCGGACACTGCCTATACGCAGTATTTT	TRBV4-2	-	14	TRBJ2-3	-
CASSLPLAEQFF	TGTGCCAGCAGCTTACCCCTAGCAGAGCAGTTCTTC	TRBV5-6	-	12	TRBJ2-1	-
CASDEGTHTGELFF	TGTGCCAGCGATGAGGGGACACACACCGGGGAGCTGTTTTTT	TRBV6-5	-	14	TRBJ2-2	-
CASSLSGDTEAFF	TGTGCCAGCAGTTTAAGTGGAGACACTGAAGCTTTCTTT	TRBV27	-	13	TRBJ1-1	once
CASSVEPGLNSYEQYF	TGTGCCAGCAGCGTTGAACCGGGACTGAACTCCTACGAGCAGTACTTC	TRBV9	-	16	TRBJ2-7	-
CASSIWGLGYNEQFF	TGTGCCAGTAGTATTTGGGGACTCGGATACAATGAGCAGTTCTTC	TRBV19	-	15	TRBJ2-1	-
CASSAPGLAGEKTDYNEQFF	TGTGCCAGCAGCGCCCCGGGACTAGCGGGAGAGAAGACTGATTACAATGAGCAGTTCTTC	TRBV7-3	TRBD2	20	TRBJ2-1	-
CATSRATTGTYNEQFF	TGTGCCACCAGCAGGGCGACGACAGGGACCTACAATGAGCAGTTCTTC	TRBV15	TRBD1	16	TRBJ2-1	-
CASSRGQGAGYGYTF	TGTGCCAGCTCACGAGGACAGGGGGCCGGCTATGGCTACACCTTC	TRBV18	TRBD1	15	TRBJ1-2	-
CASSFLGGGDEQYF	TGTGCCAGCAGCTTCCTCGGTGGGGGGGACGAGCAGTACTTC	TRBV13	TRBD2	14	TRBJ2-7	once
CASSPRGLGTEAFF	TGTGCCAGCAGCCCCAGGGGGCTTGGCACTGAAGCTTTCTTT	TRBV5-4	TRBD1	14	TRBJ1-1	once
CASSWDSGTYEQYF	TGTGCCAGCAGCTGGGACAGTGGTACCTACGAGCAGTACTTC	TRBV27	TRBD1	14	TRBJ2-7	-
CASSRQGGGYGYTF	TGTGCCAGCAGTCGACAGGGTGGGGGCTATGGCTACACCTTC	TRBV27	TRBD1	14	TRBJ1-2	-
CASSFRQVNPNEQFF	TGTGCCAGCAGTTTTAGACAGGTTAACCCCAATGAGCAGTTCTTC	TRBV2	-	15	TRBJ2-1	once
CASSLREGTNEKLFF	TGTGCCAGCAGCTTAAGGGAGGGGACTAATGAAAAACTGTTTTTT	TRBV7-9	-	15	TRBJ1-4	-
CASSLSRVKTEAFF	TGTGCCAGCAGCTTGAGTCGGGTGAAGACTGAAGCTTTCTTT	TRBV5-6	-	14	TRBJ1-1	-
CAISEDRTAFLRGYTF	TGTGCCATCAGTGAGGACAGGACAGCTTTTCTTCGTGGCTACACCTTC	TRBV10-3	-	16	TRBJ1-2	-
CASSIIGQGQETQYF	TGTGCCAGCAGCATAATAGGACAGGGACAAGAGACCCAGTACTTC	TRBV7-9	TRBD1	15	TRBJ2-5	once
CASSEAGYREQYF	TGTGCCAGCAGTGAAGCTGGTTACAGAGAGCAGTACTTC	TRBV2	-	13	TRBJ2-7	-
CASSLRETGTYEQYF	TGTGCCAGCAGTTTAAGGGAGACGGGTACCTACGAGCAGTACTTC	TRBV28	-	15	TRBJ2-7	-
CASSIPQVEQFF	TGTGCCAGTAGTATACCTCAGGTTGAGCAGTTCTTC	TRBV19	-	12	TRBJ2-1	-
CASRIEALTGNTIYF	TGTGCCAGTAGAATCGAGGCTTTAACCGGAAACACCATATATTTT	TRBV19	-	15	TRBJ1-3	-
CASSLLEAGYSVDNEQFF	TGTGCCAGCAGTTTGTTAGAAGCGGGATATAGCGTAGACAATGAGCAGTTCTTC	TRBV27	TRBD2	18	TRBJ2-1	-
CASSLMGLAGNIQYF	TGTGCCAGCAGTTTAATGGGACTAGCGGGAAACATTCAGTACTTC	TRBV27	TRBD2	15	TRBJ2-4	-
CASSQDSYEQYF	TGCGCCAGCAGCCAGGACAGCTACGAGCAGTACTTC	TRBV4-1	-	12	TRBJ2-7	-
CASSLETGWRDGYTF	TGTGCCAGCAGCTTAGAGACAGGGTGGAGGGATGGCTACACCTTC	TRBV7-9	TRBD1	15	TRBJ1-2	-